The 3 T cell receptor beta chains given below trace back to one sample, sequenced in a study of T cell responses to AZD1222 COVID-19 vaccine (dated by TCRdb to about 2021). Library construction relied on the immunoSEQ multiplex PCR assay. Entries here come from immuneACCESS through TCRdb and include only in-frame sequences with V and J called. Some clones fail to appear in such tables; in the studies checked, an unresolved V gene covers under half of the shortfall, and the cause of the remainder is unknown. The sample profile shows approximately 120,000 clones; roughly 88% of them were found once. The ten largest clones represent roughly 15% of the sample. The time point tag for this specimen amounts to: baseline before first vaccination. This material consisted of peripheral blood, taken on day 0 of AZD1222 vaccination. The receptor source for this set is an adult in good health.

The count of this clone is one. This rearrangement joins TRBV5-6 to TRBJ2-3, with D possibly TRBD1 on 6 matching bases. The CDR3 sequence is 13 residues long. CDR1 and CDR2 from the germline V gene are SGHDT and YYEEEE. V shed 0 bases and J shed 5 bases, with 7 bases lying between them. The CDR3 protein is CASSLAGVDTQYF. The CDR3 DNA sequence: TGTGCCAGCAGCTTGGCAGGGGTAGATACGCAGTATTTT.

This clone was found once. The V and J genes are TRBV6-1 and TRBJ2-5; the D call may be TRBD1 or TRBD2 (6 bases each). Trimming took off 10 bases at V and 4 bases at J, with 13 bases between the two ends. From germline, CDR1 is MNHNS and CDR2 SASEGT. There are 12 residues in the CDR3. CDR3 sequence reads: CATRTAGETQYF. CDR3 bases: TGTGCCACCCGGACAGCGGGAGAGACCCAGTACTTC.

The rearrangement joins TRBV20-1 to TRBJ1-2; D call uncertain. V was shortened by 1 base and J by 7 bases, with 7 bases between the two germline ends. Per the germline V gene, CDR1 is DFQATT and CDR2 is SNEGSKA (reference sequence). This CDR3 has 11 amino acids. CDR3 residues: CSARVGGGYTF. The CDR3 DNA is TGCAGTGCTAGAGTGGGAGGTGGCTACACCTTC.